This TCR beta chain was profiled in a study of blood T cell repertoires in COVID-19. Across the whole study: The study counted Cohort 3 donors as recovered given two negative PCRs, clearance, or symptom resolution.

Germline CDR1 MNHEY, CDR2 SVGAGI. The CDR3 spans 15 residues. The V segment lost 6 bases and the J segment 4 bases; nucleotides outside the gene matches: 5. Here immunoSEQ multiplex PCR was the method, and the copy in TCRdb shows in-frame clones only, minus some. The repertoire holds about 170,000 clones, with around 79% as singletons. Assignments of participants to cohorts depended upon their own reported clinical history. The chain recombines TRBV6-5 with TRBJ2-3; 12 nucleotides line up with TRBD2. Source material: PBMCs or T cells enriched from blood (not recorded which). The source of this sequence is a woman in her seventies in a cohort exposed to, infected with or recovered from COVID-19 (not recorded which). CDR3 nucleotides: TGTGCCAGCAGCCGGACTAGCGGGAATGCAGATACGCAGTATTTT. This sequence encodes CASSRTSGNADTQYF.